This passage covers 9 T cell receptor beta chains from one sample sequenced in a study of T cell changes during pregnancy in multiple sclerosis. Sequenced by immunoSEQ multiplex PCR; TCRdb stores in-frame clones only, minus some. The sample includes roughly 100,000 clones, just under 95% of them seen just once. Sequences were derived from peripheral blood, sampled after pregnancy. The receptors come from a female donor with multiple sclerosis, enrolled in a pregnancy study.

The chain links TRBV6-1 to TRBJ2-7; TRBD2 is a possible D gene (5 bases). The CDR3 length is 13 residues. CDR1 is MNHNS, CDR2 SASEGT, per germline. V was pared by 5 bases and J by 0 bases, with 8 bases between. The CDR3 loop is CASSFSDSYEQYF. The CDR3 region has the DNA TGTGCCAGCAGTTTTAGCGACTCCTACGAGCAGTACTTC.

This chain uses TRBV6-5 with TRBJ1-5, with TRBD1 matching over 9 bases. In germline, CDR1 is MNHEY, CDR2 SVGAGI. This CDR3 comprises 14 residues. Trimming cost V 5 bases and J 5 bases; bases outside gene matches: 4. The CDR3 sequence is CASSTTGGHQPQHF. In nucleotides, the CDR3 is TGTGCCAGCAGTACGACAGGGGGTCATCAGCCCCAGCATTTT.

The V call is TRBV18, the J call TRBJ1-1; TRBD1 is a possible D gene (5 bases). Germline V CDR1 and CDR2: KGHSH, LQKENI. The CDR3 consists of 14 residues. Trimming left V 3 bases short and J 10 bases short, with 18 bases between. The CDR3 here is CASSPAGRGGLAFF. The CDR3 nucleotides are TGTGCCAGCTCACCGGCGGGCCGCGGGGGTTTAGCTTTCTTT.

V is TRBV5-8 and J is TRBJ1-5, with D possibly matching TRBD1 (6 bases). CDR3 length: 15 residues. Looked up from germline, CDR1 is SGHTS and CDR2 is YDEGEE. Trimming shortened V by 6 bases and J by 6 bases, and 19 bases separated the two germline ends. CDR3 sequence: CASNALTGYTQPQHF. The CDR3 region has the DNA TGTGCCAGCAACGCCTTAACAGGGTACACTCAGCCCCAGCATTTT.

The chain uses TRBV19 and TRBJ1-5; D unclear. The V and J ends lost 5 bases and 7 bases respectively, with 9 bases between them. The V gene's germline CDR1 is LNHDA and CDR2 SQIVND (reference sequence). This CDR3 spans 12 amino acids. The CDR3 coding sequence is TGTGCCAGTAGTCCCCCAGGACAGCCCCAGCATTTT. Translation gives CASSPPGQPQHF.

The J gene is TRBJ2-1, the V gene TRBV5-1, with D tentatively TRBD2 (6 bases). The V gene's germline CDR1 is SGHRS and CDR2 YFSETQ. This CDR3 spans 14 amino acids. V lost 4 bases to trimming and J lost 6 bases, with 14 bases between them. CDR3 DNA: TGCGCCAGCAGCCCCGGGACTCCCCTCAATGAGCAGTTCTTC. Translated: CASSPGTPLNEQFF. Drawing the rest from reference TRBV5-1 and TRBJ2-1, the complete variable domain is KAGVTQTPRYLIKTRGQQVTLSCSPISGHRSVSWYQQTPGQGLQFLFEYFSETQRNKGNFPGRFSGRQFSNSRSEMNVSTLELGDSALYLCASSPGTPLNEQFFGPGTRLTVL.

The gene calls are TRBV6-1 and TRBJ2-7; weak D call: TRBD2 (5 bases). This CDR3 has 16 amino acids. The germline V gene has CDR1 MNHNS and CDR2 SASEGT. Trimming took off 1 base at V and 1 base at J, with 14 bases between the two ends. This CDR3 is CASSEEGGLSSYEQYF. In nucleotides, the CDR3 is TGTGCCAGCAGTGAAGAAGGAGGTCTCAGTTCCTACGAGCAGTACTTC.

The chain recombines TRBV7-6 with TRBJ2-2; 8 bases fit TRBD2. Germline V CDR1 and CDR2: SGHVS, FNYEAQ. V lost 1 base, J lost 0 bases, and 7 bases stayed unmatched. This CDR3 contains 18 residues. CDR3 in amino acids: CASSLDIPAGANTGELFF. CDR3 nucleotide sequence: TGTGCCAGCAGCTTAGACATACCAGCGGGAGCGAACACCGGGGAGCTGTTTTTT.

This rearrangement joins TRBV29-1 to TRBJ1-2; the D is unclear. This CDR3 has 14 amino acids. Germline V CDR1 and CDR2: SQVTM, ANQGSEA. V was cut by 1 base and J by 5 bases, with 14 bases left in between. CDR3 nucleotide sequence: TGCAGCGTTGAAGTGTCCGGCGGAGGATATGGCTACACCTTC. Encoded protein: CSVEVSGGGYGYTF.